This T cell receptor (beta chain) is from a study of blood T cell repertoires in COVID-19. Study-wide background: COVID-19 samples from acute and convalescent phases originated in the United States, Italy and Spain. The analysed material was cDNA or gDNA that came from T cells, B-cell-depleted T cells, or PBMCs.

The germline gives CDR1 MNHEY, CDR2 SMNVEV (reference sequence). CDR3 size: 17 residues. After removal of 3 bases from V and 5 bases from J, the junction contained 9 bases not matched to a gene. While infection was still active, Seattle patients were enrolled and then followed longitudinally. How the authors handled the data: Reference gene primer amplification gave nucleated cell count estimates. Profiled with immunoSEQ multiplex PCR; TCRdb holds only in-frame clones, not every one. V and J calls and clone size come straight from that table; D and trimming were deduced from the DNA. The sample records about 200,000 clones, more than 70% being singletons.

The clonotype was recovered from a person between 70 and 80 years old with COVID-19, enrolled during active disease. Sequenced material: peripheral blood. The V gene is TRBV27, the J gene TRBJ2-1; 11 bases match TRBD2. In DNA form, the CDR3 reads TGTGCCAGCAGTTTTCTTACTAGCGGGAGAGAGAACAATGAGCAGTTCTTC. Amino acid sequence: CASSFLTSGRENNEQFF.